Following are 13 T cell receptor beta chains from one sample sequenced in a study of blood T cell repertoires in COVID-19. Assay: immunoSEQ multiplex PCR; the TCRdb copy retains only in-frame clones and omits some. Of approximately 320,000 clones detected, roughly 89% appear once; the ten largest clones hold about 9.8%. Specimen: PBMCs or T cells enriched from blood (not recorded which). The origin of the receptors is a woman aged 18-35 years who had recovered from COVID-19.

The chain carries TRBV18 and TRBJ2-7; 14 bases fit TRBD2. V was clipped by 6 bases and J by 3 bases; unmatched bases: 1. This CDR3 is 14 amino acids long. Germline loops: CDR1 KGHSH, CDR2 LQKENI. The CDR3 spells CASSGTSGGYEQYF. The CDR3 bases are TGTGCCAGCTCCGGGACTAGCGGGGGCTACGAGCAGTACTTC.

The V call is TRBV7-8, the J call TRBJ1-1; D is possibly TRBD1 (5 bases). The CDR3 totals 16 residues. Germline CDR1 SGHVS, CDR2 FQNEAQ. V was trimmed by 4 bases and J by 6 bases, leaving 21 bases between them. For the CDR3, the DNA is TGTGCCAGCAGCTCTAAGGCCACCTCCAGGGTGGCTGAAGCTTTCTTT. It is translated as CASSSKATSRVAEAFF.

The rearrangement links TRBV7-9 to TRBJ2-2, with D hard to call. V was shortened by 1 base and J by 3 bases, with 9 bases between the two germline ends. Germline CDR1 is SEHNR and CDR2 is FQNEAQ (reference sequence). The CDR3 runs to 15 residues. CDR3 region: CASSLGGMDTGELFF. In DNA, the CDR3 is TGTGCCAGCAGCTTAGGAGGTATGGACACCGGGGAGCTGTTTTTT.

V and J are TRBV4-1 and TRBJ2-5; tentative D call: TRBD1 (7 bases). The V gene lost 2 bases and the J gene lost 5 bases, with 24 bases spanning the gap. The germline V gene has CDR1 MGHRA and CDR2 YSYEKL. The CDR3 runs 18 residues. CDR3: CASSQLRGKQGGTETQYF. The DNA of the CDR3 is TGCGCCAGCAGCCAACTTCGAGGAAAGCAGGGGGGTACGGAGACCCAGTACTTC.

The rearrangement links TRBV27 to TRBJ2-1; 7 nucleotides line up with TRBD2. The trim removed 5 bases at V and 6 bases at J, leaving 13 bases unmatched. CDR1 and CDR2 from the germline V gene are MNHEY and SMNVEV (reference sequence). The CDR3 sequence is 16 residues long. The DNA of the CDR3 is TGTGCCAGCAGTGAATTTAACGGCGGGGGAGGCAATGAGCAGTTCTTC. Translation gives CASSEFNGGGGNEQFF.

This clone was detected a few times. This chain's CDR3 is CARPSRQYEQYF. The CDR3 DNA reads TGTGCCAGACCTAGCAGGCAATACGAGCAGTACTTC. The chain combines TRBV6-5 with TRBJ2-7, with a possible D match to TRBD2 (5 bases). CDR3 length: 12 amino acids. CDR1 and CDR2 from the germline V gene are MNHEY and SVGAGI. V dropped 9 bases and J dropped 4 bases, with 13 bases sitting between them.

The gene calls are TRBV4-2 and TRBJ1-2; 7 bases align to TRBD1. Germline trimming cut 2 bases from V and 1 base from J; bases unmatched to any gene: 10. There are 17 residues in the CDR3. Germline CDR1 is LGHNA and CDR2 is YNFKEQ. CDR3 nucleotide sequence: TGTGCCAGCAGCCAACTTCCCGCCGGACAGGTTAACTATGGCTACACCTTC. It encodes CASSQLPAGQVNYGYTF.

This chain connects TRBV18 to TRBJ2-5; TRBD2 matches at 10 bases. The CDR3 runs 17 residues. The V gene end was trimmed by 3 bases and the J gene end by 5 bases; junction bases not matched to a gene: 12. The germline gives CDR1 KGHSH, CDR2 LQKENI. CDR3 in amino acids: CASSPPSSGRAGETQYF. CDR3 nucleotide sequence: TGTGCCAGCTCACCCCCCTCGAGCGGGAGGGCCGGGGAGACCCAGTACTTC.

The chain combines TRBV19 with TRBJ2-5; TRBD2 might be the D (5 bases). Deletions cut 5 bases from V and 5 bases from J, with 9 bases between. The CDR3 runs to 12 residues. CDR1 and CDR2 from the germline V gene are LNHDA and SQIVND (reference sequence). CDR3 coding DNA: TGTGCCAGTAGTCTCCGAGGGGAGACCCAGTACTTC. Protein product: CASSLRGETQYF.

This chain joins TRBV4-2 and TRBJ2-5; D might be TRBD2 (6 bases). Per the germline V gene, CDR1 is LGHNA and CDR2 is YNFKEQ. The V gene lost 4 bases and the J gene lost 2 bases, with 11 bases spanning the gap. This CDR3 spans 14 amino acids. CDR3 nucleotide sequence: TGTGCCAGCAGCCCGCTAGCGACTCAAGAGACCCAGTACTTC. It specifies CASSPLATQETQYF.

This clone occurred once. The chain uses TRBV7-2 and TRBJ2-4; the D gene is possibly TRBD1 (5 bases). There are 16 residues in the CDR3. Deletions cut 4 bases from V and 0 bases from J, with 13 bases between. Germline values: CDR1 SGHTA, CDR2 FQGNSA. Written as DNA, the CDR3 is TGTGCCAGCAGCTACAGTTGGGGCCGAGCCAAAAACATTCAGTACTTC. This translates into CASSYSWGRAKNIQYF.

V and J are TRBV3-1 (or the pseudogene TRBV3-2) and TRBJ2-1, with 7 bases lining up with TRBD1. Trimming removed 3 bases from V and 4 bases from J; junction bases left unmatched: 3. This CDR3 is built from 14 residues. Germline-derived CDR1 and CDR2 are LGHDT and YNNKEL (reference sequence). In DNA form, the CDR3 reads TGTGCCAGCAGCCACCGGACAGGTTACAATGAGCAGTTCTTC. It translates to CASSHRTGYNEQFF.

This chain joins TRBV5-6 and TRBJ2-3; a weak D match, TRBD2 (5 bases). The CDR3 has 14 residues. The V gene lost 2 bases and the J gene lost 4 bases, with 11 bases spanning the gap. CDR1 and CDR2 (germline): SGHDT, YYEEEE. The CDR3 DNA follows: TGTGCCAGCAGCTTAATAGGGAGCGCAGATACGCAGTATTTT. Translating it yields CASSLIGSADTQYF.